This T cell receptor beta chain was documented in a study of identifying expanded T cells in peripheral blood (dated by TCRdb to between 2018 and 2021). Study-level background: Four technical replicates, made by sequencing separate aliquots from the same pool of genomic DNA, were compared pairwise. Findings and caveats that apply to the study as a whole: The authors expected that over much longer intervals, such as months to years, biological variance in healthy repertoires might increase even further. Between technical replicates the binomial model flagged around 1.3 differentially abundant clones, whereas over approximately two weeks the binomial model flagged about 15 and over approximately 4 weeks approximately 20. The beta-binomial model significantly reduced the number of clones called differentially abundant and the false-positive rate across all healthy-donor time intervals. For all healthy donors, the variance in clone template counts between approximately two-week samples rose significantly as total template count increased.

Comment on this clone: The antigen it recognizes is unknown. Qualities for individual bases were not recorded, and no much larger clone is one base off.

Per the germline V gene, MDHEN is the CDR1 and SYDVKM is the CDR2. The germline V end is reduced by 7 bases and the J end by 2 bases; junction bases left unmatched: 6. Counted from cysteine to phenylalanine, this CDR3 has 14 amino acids. CDR3 DNA only is kept here, 42 bases in frame from base 1. The immunoSEQ Assay, which relies on bias-controlled multiplex PCR amplification of genomic DNA, was used to profile TCRbeta CDR3 regions. The published analysis was carried out like this. The absolute abundance of each unique TCRbeta CDR3 region was quantified after sequences were collapsed and filtered. Differential abundance was assessed using a binomial (Fisher-equivalent) model and a beta-binomial model in which time-dependent variance fitted from healthy donors was added. Clones with fewer than 5 combined templates were excluded, and clones with Benjamini-Hochberg FDR below 0.01 were called differentially abundant. Beta-binomial variance was modeled as a function of total template count across the two samples using the form v = (b*log(k)+a)^2. The source is immuneACCESS, and TCRdb retained only in-frame sequences with V and J called. Part of the clones is not carried over; for the studies checked, unresolved V genes explain less than half of this, and the remainder is unexplained. V, J and clone size were drawn from that table, and D and trimming were deduced from the DNA. The sample records 85,000 to 100,000 clones, 88% of which are singletons. The biggest ten clones account for under 4.5% of the sample.

No immune events such as infections were documented for the healthy donors during the collection period. Blood repertoires from healthy donors were used as a training cohort for calibrating time-dependent variance in a beta-binomial model of differential abundance of T-cell clones. The training cohort was composed of some ten healthy donors, 3 female and 7 male. On average the donors were around 41 years old, and their ages spanned roughly 29 to 70 years. Whole blood, obtained from a commercial supplier, was collected from each healthy donor at three time points spaced around 13 days apart. For immunosequencing, genomic DNA was extracted from whole blood that had not been sorted.

This clonotype was sampled from a person between 18 and 75 years old in good health. Sequences were obtained from blood. Rearrangement joined TRBV28 to TRBJ2-3; a stretch of 7 junction bases matches TRBD2. The base sequence is TGTGCCAGCAATTTTGGGAGGGACACAGATACGCAGTATTTT. This yields the protein CASNFGRDTDTQYF. Joined to the reference TRBV28 and TRBJ2-3 proteins, this CDR3 gives the full variable domain: DVKVTQSSRYLVKRTGEKVFLECVQDMDHENMFWYRQDPGLGLRLIYFSYDVKMKEKGDIPEGYSVSREKKERFSLILESASTNQTSMYLCASNFGRDTDTQYFGPGTRLTVL.